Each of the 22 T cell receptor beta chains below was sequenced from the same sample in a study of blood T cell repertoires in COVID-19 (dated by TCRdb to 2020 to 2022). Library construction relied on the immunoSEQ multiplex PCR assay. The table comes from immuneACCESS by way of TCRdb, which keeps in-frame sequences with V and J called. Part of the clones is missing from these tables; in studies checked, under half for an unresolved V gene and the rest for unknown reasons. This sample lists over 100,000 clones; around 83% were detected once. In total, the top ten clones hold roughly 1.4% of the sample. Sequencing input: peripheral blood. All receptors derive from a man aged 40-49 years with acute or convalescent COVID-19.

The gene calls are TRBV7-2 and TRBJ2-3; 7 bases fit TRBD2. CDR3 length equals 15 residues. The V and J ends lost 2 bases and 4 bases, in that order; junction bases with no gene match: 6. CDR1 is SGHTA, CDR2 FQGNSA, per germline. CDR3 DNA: TGTGCCAGCAGCTTATCGCGGGGGAGCCCAGATACGCAGTATTTT. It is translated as CASSLSRGSPDTQYF.

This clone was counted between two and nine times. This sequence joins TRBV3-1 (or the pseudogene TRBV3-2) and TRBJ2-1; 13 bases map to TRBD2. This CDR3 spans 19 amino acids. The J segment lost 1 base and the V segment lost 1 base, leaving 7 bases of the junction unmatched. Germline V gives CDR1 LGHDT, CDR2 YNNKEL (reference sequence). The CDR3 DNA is TGTGCCAGCAGCCAAGGGACTAGCGGGGGACCACTGTCCTACAATGAGCAGTTCTTC. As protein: CASSQGTSGGPLSYNEQFF.

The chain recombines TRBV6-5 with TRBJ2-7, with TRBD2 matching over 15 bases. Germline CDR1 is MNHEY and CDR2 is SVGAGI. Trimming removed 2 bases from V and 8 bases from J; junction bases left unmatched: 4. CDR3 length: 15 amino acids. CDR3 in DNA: TGTGCCAGCAGTTACGACGGGACTAGCGGGAGGAAGCAGTACTTC. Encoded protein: CASSYDGTSGRKQYF.

In nucleotides, the CDR3 is TGTGCCAGCAGCGGGTCGACAGGGCCCTACGAGCAGTACTTC. Translated: CASSGSTGPYEQYF. The gene calls are TRBV11-2 and TRBJ2-7, with 7 bases lining up with TRBD1. V trimming: 5 bases; J trimming: 2 bases; junction bases outside the gene matches: 6. This CDR3 is built from 14 residues. The germline V gene encodes CDR1 SGHAT and CDR2 FQNNGV.

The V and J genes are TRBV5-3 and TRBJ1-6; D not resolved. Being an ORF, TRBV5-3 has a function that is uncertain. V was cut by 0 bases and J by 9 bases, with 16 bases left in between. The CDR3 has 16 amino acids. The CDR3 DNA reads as TGTGCCAGAAGCTTGGTGACCGCTAGTCTGGGTTCACCCCTCCACTTT. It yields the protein CARSLVTASLGSPLHF.

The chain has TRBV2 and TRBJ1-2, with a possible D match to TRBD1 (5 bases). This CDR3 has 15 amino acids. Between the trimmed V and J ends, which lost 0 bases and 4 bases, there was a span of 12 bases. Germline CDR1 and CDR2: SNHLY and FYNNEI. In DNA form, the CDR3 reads TGTGCCAGCAGTGAAGCGGGGGGAAGGCTCTATGGCTACACCTTC. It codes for CASSEAGGRLYGYTF.

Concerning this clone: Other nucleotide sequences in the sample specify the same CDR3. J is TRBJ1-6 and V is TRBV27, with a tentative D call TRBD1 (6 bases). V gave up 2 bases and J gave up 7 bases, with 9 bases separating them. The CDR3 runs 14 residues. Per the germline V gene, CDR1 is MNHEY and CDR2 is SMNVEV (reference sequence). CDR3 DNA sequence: TGTGCCAGCAGTTTAAGAACAGGGAATTCACCCCTCCACTTT. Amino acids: CASSLRTGNSPLHF.

The CDR3 region is CASSLILGRLSEAFF. The DNA for the CDR3 is TGTGCCAGCAGCTTAATTCTTGGCCGCCTTTCTGAAGCTTTCTTT. V is TRBV7-8 and J is TRBJ1-1, with no clear D. Germline-derived CDR1 and CDR2 are SGHVS and FQNEAQ. The CDR3 is 15 residues long. V shed 2 bases and J shed 6 bases, with 16 bases lying between them.

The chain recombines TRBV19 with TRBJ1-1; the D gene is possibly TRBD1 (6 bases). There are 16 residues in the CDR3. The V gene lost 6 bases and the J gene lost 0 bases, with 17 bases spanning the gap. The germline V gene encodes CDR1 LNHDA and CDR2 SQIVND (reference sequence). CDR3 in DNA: TGTGCCAGTAGGCCCCTGAAGGGGGACATGAACACTGAAGCTTTCTTT. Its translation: CASRPLKGDMNTEAFF.

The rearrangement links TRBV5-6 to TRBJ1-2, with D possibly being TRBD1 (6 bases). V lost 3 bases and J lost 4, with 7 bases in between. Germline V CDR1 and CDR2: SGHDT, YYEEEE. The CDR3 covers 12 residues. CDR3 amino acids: CASSWTAYGYTF. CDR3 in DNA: TGTGCCAGCAGCTGGACAGCCTATGGCTACACCTTC. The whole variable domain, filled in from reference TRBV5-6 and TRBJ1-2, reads DAGVTQSPTHLIKTRGQQVTLRCSPKSGHDTVSWYQQALGQGPQFIFQYYEEEERQRGNFPDRFSGHQFPNYSSELNVNALLLGDSALYLCASSWTAYGYTFGSGTRLTVV.

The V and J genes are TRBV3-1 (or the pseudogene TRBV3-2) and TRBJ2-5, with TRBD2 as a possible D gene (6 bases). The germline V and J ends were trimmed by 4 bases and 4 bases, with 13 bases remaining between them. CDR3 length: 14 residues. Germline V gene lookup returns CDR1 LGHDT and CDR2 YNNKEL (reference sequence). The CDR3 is CASSPWRGGETQYF. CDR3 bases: TGTGCCAGCAGCCCCTGGCGGGGAGGAGAGACCCAGTACTTC.

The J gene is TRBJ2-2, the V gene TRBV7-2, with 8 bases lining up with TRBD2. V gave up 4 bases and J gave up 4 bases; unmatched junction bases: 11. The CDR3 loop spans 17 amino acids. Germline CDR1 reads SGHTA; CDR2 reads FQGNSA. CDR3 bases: TGTGCCAGCAGCTCCAAGTCCGGGGGGGTAGGCACCGGGGAGCTGTTTTTT. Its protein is CASSSKSGGVGTGELFF.

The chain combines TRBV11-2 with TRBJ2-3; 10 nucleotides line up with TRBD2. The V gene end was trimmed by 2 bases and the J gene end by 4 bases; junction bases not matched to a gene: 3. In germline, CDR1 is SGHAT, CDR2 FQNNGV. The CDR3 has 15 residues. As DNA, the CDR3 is TGTGCCAGCAGCTTAACTAGCGGGGTAGCAGATACGCAGTATTTT. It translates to CASSLTSGVADTQYF.

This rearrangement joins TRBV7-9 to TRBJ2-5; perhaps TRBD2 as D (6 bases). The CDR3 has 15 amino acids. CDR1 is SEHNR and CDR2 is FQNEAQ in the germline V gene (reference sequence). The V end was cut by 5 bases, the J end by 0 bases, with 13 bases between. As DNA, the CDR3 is TGTGCCAGCAGCCCCCGGGGGAGCGACCAAGAGACCCAGTACTTC. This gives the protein CASSPRGSDQETQYF.

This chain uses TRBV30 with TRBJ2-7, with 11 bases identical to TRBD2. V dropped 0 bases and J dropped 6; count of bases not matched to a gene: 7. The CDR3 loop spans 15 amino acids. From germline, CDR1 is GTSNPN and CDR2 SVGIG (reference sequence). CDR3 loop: CAWSVITSGSSEQYF. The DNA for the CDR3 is TGTGCCTGGAGTGTAATAACTAGCGGGAGCTCCGAGCAGTACTTC.

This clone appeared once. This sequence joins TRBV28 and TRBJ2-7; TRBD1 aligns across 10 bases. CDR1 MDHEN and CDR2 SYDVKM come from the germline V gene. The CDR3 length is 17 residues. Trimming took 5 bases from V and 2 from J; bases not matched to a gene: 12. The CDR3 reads CASSLLGQGLQTYEQYF. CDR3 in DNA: TGTGCCAGCAGTCTGCTGGGACAGGGGCTCCAAACCTACGAGCAGTACTTC.

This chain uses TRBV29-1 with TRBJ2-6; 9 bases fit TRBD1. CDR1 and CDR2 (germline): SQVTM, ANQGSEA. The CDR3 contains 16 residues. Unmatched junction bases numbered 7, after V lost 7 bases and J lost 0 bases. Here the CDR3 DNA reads TGCAGCGCGAGGACAGGGGCGGACTCTGGGGCCAACGTCCTGACTTTC. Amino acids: CSARTGADSGANVLTF.

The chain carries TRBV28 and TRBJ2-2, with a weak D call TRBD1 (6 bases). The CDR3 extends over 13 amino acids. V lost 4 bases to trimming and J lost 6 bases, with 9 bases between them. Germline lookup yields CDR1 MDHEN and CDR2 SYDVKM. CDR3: CASSSWGPGELFF. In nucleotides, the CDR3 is TGTGCCAGCAGTTCGTGGGGGCCCGGGGAGCTGTTTTTT.

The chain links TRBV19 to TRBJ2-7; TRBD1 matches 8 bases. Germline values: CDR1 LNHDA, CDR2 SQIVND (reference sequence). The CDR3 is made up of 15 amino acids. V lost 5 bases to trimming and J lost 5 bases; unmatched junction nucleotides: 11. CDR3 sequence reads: CASSGRTGMKDEQYF. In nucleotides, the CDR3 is TGTGCCAGTAGTGGCAGGACAGGGATGAAAGACGAGCAGTACTTC.

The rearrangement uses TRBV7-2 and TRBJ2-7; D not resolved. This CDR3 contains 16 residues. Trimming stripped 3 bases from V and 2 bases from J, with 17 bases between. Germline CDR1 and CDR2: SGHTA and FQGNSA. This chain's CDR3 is CASSLASSIPPYEQYF. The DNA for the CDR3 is TGTGCCAGCAGCTTGGCCTCCAGTATACCCCCCTACGAGCAGTACTTC.

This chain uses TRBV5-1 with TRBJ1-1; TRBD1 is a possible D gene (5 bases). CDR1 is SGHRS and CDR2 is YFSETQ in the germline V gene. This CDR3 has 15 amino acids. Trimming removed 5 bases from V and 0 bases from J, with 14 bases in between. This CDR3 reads CASSSWGGMNTEAFF. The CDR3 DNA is TGCGCCAGCAGTTCTTGGGGCGGAATGAACACTGAAGCTTTCTTT.

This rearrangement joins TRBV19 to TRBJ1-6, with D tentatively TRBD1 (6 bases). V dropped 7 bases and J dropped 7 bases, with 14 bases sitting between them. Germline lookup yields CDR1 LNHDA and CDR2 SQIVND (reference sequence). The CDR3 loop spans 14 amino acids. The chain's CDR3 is CASTTTGYNSPLHF. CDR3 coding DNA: TGTGCCAGTACTACGACAGGATACAATTCACCCCTCCACTTT. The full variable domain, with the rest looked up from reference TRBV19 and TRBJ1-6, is DGGITQSPKYLFRKEGQNVTLSCEQNLNHDAMYWYRQDPGQGLRLIYYSQIVNDFQKGDIAEGYSVSREKKESFPLTVTSAQKNPTAFYLCASTTTGYNSPLHFGNGTRLTVT.